The 6 T cell receptor beta chains reported below all come from one sample, sequenced in a study of cytomegalovirus exposure and HLA in healthy donors. Primers for the PCR totalled 60 Vbeta and 13 Jbeta. The assay was immunoSEQ multiplex PCR, and TCRdb's table has in-frame clones only and misses some. Of around 150,000 clones listed, 60% to 80% are singletons. Sequencing was carried out using PBMCs. These receptors were collected from a young woman in good health and CMV-seronegative.

The genes are TRBV2 and TRBJ2-3; weak D call: TRBD1 (6 bases). Deletions cut 7 bases from V and 1 base from J, with 12 bases between. This CDR3 is built from 14 residues. Germline-derived CDR1 and CDR2 are SNHLY and FYNNEI. CDR3 coding DNA: TGTGCCAGCATGGAGGCAGGGGGCACAGATACGCAGTATTTT. The encoded protein is CASMEAGGTDTQYF.

The genes are TRBV29-1 and TRBJ1-2, with 7 bases aligning to TRBD1. CDR3 length: 9 residues. V was pared by 6 bases and J by 10 bases, with 2 bases of the junction left unmatched. Looked up from germline, CDR1 is SQVTM and CDR2 is ANQGSEA. The CDR3 bases are TGCAGCGTAGGGGGCGACTACACCTTC. Protein product: CSVGGDYTF. The variable domain in full, with the rest retrieved from reference TRBV29-1 and TRBJ1-2, is SAVISQKPSRDICQRGTSLTIQCQVDSQVTMMFWYRQQPGQSLTLIATANQGSEATYESGFVIDKFPISRPNLTFSTLTVSNMSPEDSSIYLCSVGGDYTFGSGTRLTVV.

This clone was seen a few times. The rearrangement links TRBV5-1 to TRBJ1-4; D might be TRBD1 (6 bases). The CDR3 length is 14 residues. CDR1 SGHRS and CDR2 YFSETQ come from the germline V gene. V lost 4 bases to trimming and J lost 7 bases, with 14 bases between them. CDR3 DNA: TGCGCCAGCAGCCAACAGGGTATCGGTGAAAAACTGTTTTTT. Its translation: CASSQQGIGEKLFF. Using reference TRBV5-1 and TRBJ1-4 for the parts outside the CDR3, the full variable domain is KAGVTQTPRYLIKTRGQQVTLSCSPISGHRSVSWYQQTPGQGLQFLFEYFSETQRNKGNFPGRFSGRQFSNSRSEMNVSTLELGDSALYLCASSQQGIGEKLFFGSGTQLSVL.

The rearrangement uses TRBV11-3 and TRBJ2-1; 9 nucleotides line up with TRBD2. Trimming cost V 5 bases and J 2 bases; bases outside gene matches: 7. Germline V CDR1 and CDR2: SGHNT, YENEEA. The CDR3 has 16 amino acids. This CDR3 reads CASSPRGGGAYNEQFF. CDR3 nucleotides: TGTGCCAGCAGCCCCCGGGGCGGGGGGGCCTACAATGAGCAGTTCTTC.

The gene calls are TRBV11-2 and TRBJ2-3, with TRBD2 as a possible D gene (7 bases). The germline V gene encodes CDR1 SGHAT and CDR2 FQNNGV. Trimming cost V 9 bases and J 10 bases, with 14 bases left between them. This CDR3 has 11 amino acids. CDR3: CASSLRGPQYF. The CDR3 coding sequence is TGTGCCAGTTCTTTGCGGGGGCCGCAGTATTTT.

V is TRBV4-1 and J is TRBJ2-6; maybe TRBD2 (6 bases). Germline V gene lookup returns CDR1 MGHRA and CDR2 YSYEKL. The V and J ends lost 1 base and 1 base respectively, with 14 bases between them. The CDR3 extends over 18 amino acids. In nucleotides, the CDR3 is TGCGCCAGCAGCCAAGTAGCCACGGGAGATTCTGGGGCCAACGTCCTGACTTTC. Translating it yields CASSQVATGDSGANVLTF.